A single sample is the source of the 8 T cell receptor beta chains below, sequenced in a study of blood T cells in healthy people across ages. A second about 7 to 12 cycle PCR used barcoded and J-beta primers. Each CDR3 protein gets one entry after TCRdb re-called the 5' RACE reads with MiXCR. The table has hundreds of thousands of distinct CDR3 sequences, 29% seen once. The sequenced sample was blood. All receptors derive from a woman at least 80 years old in good health.

This chain connects TRBV5-5 to TRBJ2-6; 9 bases map to TRBD2. The CDR3 sequence is 17 residues long. Trimming cost V 3 bases and J 3 bases; bases outside gene matches: 7. Germline V lookup: CDR1 SGHKS, CDR2 YYEKEE (reference sequence). For the CDR3, the DNA is TGTGCCAGCAGCTCAGGAGGCGGGGGGGGTGGGGCCAACGTCCTGACTTTC. Translation gives CASSSGGGGGGANVLTF.

This clonotype was seen a handful of times. The chain has TRBV11-3 and TRBJ2-1; 9 bases align to TRBD2. The germline CDR1 and CDR2 sequences are SGHNT and YENEEA. There are 15 residues in the CDR3. V shed 1 base and J 6 bases; nucleotides not matched to a gene: 4. CDR3 region: CASSLVAGALNEQFF. CDR3 nucleotides: TGTGCCAGCAGCTTAGTAGCGGGGGCCCTCAATGAGCAGTTCTTC. Full variable domain (outside the CDR3, taken from reference TRBV11-3 and TRBJ2-1): EAGVVQSPRYKIIEKKQPVAFWCNPISGHNTLYWYLQNLGQGPELLIRYENEEAVDDSQLPKDRFSAERLKGVDSTLKIQPAELGDSAVYLCASSLVAGALNEQFFGPGTRLTVL.

A word on this clonotype: A much larger clone differs from this one at a single base, so this may be a read error. The chain couples TRBV6-2 or TRBV6-3 to TRBJ1-2, with 8 bases that match TRBD1. CDR1 MNHEY and CDR2 SVGEGT come from the germline V gene. The CDR3 is made up of 13 amino acids. CDR3: CAGRNQGADGYTF. CDR3 coding DNA: TGTGCCGGCAGAAACCAGGGGGCGGATGGCTACACCTTC.

For this clonotype: The junction differs from germline at one of its ends, possibly a read error. The chain employs TRBV24-1 and TRBJ2-6; D gene unclear. The CDR3 loop spans 14 amino acids. Germline CDR1 is KGHDR and CDR2 is SFDVKD. CDR3 loop: CTTSDPGGANVLTF. The CDR3 region has the DNA TGTACCACCAGTGATCCCGGCGGGGCCAACGTCCTGACTTTC.

Notes on this clonotype: A much larger clone is a single base away; this may be a read error. The chain has TRBV20-1 and TRBJ2-1; D not resolved. The CDR3 extends over 15 amino acids. The germline V gene has CDR1 DFQATT and CDR2 SNEGSKA (reference sequence). Trimming left V 3 bases short and J 0 bases short, with 12 bases between. The CDR3 here is CSASRSSSSYNEQFF. The CDR3 nucleotides read TGCAGTGCTAGCCGTAGCAGTAGCTCCTACAATGAGCAGTTCTTC.

Notes on this clonotype: A much larger clone sits a single nucleotide away, making a read error possible. V gene TRBV5-1 combines with J gene TRBJ2-5; 9 bases align to TRBD1. The J call may be mistaken, given a closer DNA end match to TRBJ2-7. Germline CDR1 reads SGHRS; CDR2 reads YFSETQ. The length of the CDR3 is 14 residues. The CDR3 DNA follows: TGCGCCAGCAGCATAGGGACAGGGATCCACGAGCAGTACTTC. This codes for CASSIGTGIHEQYF.

This chain connects TRBV12-3 or TRBV12-4 to TRBJ2-2; D gene unclear. Trimming took off 6 bases at V and 6 bases at J, with 8 bases between the two ends. The CDR3 sequence is 12 residues long. CDR3 bases: TGTGCCAGCAGCCTTGAGCCCGGGGAGCTGTTTTTT. It specifies CASSLEPGELFF.

A word on this clonotype: A clone one base away is much larger, so this may be a read error. This rearrangement joins TRBV7-8 to TRBJ2-1; the D gene is possibly TRBD1 (6 bases). Germline CDR1 is SGHVS and CDR2 is FQNEAQ. This CDR3 has 16 residues. The CDR3 DNA is TGTGCCAGCAGCTCATACAGGGCATTATCCTACAATGAGCAGTTGTTC. Protein sequence: CASSSYRALSYNEQLF.